These T cell receptor beta chains were read from a single sample in a study of T-cell memory formation after mild COVID-19. TCRdb reanalysed the 5' RACE reads using MiXCR and keeps one entry per CDR3 protein. The table lists 98,000 or so distinct CDR3 sequences, over 15% of them singletons. What was sequenced was PBMCs or a T cell subset sorted from them (not recorded which). All receptors come from a man younger than 35 who had mild COVID-19 (a few samples of this study predate the infection). Cell type and time point are not known. Both conserved end residues are part of each CDR3. The D gene is left open where the match is weak. Expanded clones are given a class, and other clones once, few, many or no size at all.

d_gene	v_gene	j_gene	abundance	CDR3nt	CDR3aa
TRBD1	TRBV3-1	TRBJ1-2	few	TGTGCCAGCAGCTGGCGACAGGGAGATGGCTACACCTTC	CASSWRQGDGYTF
-	TRBV7-2	TRBJ1-6	-	TGTGCCAGCAGCTTAAGTGGGGGGGCGAGGAATTCACCCCTCCACTTT	CASSLSGGARNSPLHF
TRBD2	TRBV18	TRBJ2-1	few	TGTGCCAGCTCACCACCGGGCGCGGGGGGCCCTTACTTC	CASSPPGAGGPYF
-	TRBV12-3/TRBV12-4	TRBJ1-1	few	TGTGCCAGCAGTCCCAATCGGCATACTGAAGCTTTCTTT	CASSPNRHTEAFF
TRBD1	TRBV7-2	TRBJ1-1	-	TGTGCCAGTGACAGGGATGGTGAAGCTTTCTTT	CASDRDGEAFF
TRBD1	TRBV12-3/TRBV12-4	TRBJ1-6	-	TGTGCCAGCAGTTTTGACAGGGGGTCACCCCTCCACTTT	CASSFDRGSPLHF
-	TRBV12-5	TRBJ2-2	-	TGTGCTAGTGGTTTGGTGTTAGCGGCGGGCACCGGGGAGCTGTTTTTT	CASGLVLAAGTGELFF
TRBD2	TRBV27	TRBJ2-5	-	TGTGCCAGCAGTGTCCTCGCTAGCGGGCAAGAGACCCAGTACTTC	CASSVLASGQETQYF
-	TRBV4-3	TRBJ2-5	-	TGCGCCAGCAGCCAAGATCTTACAGAACAAGAGACCCAGTACTTC	CASSQDLTEQETQYF
-	TRBV6-5	TRBJ2-3	few	TGTGCCAGCAGTTATGGGGGGCTCGGCACAGATACGCAGTATTTT	CASSYGGLGTDTQYF
-	TRBV7-2	TRBJ1-5	many	TGTGCCAGCAGCTTTGCAGTGAGCAATCAGCCCCAGCATTTT	CASSFAVSNQPQHF
-	TRBV5-1	TRBJ2-1	few	TGCGCCAGCAGCTTGACTTTGGCAGGGGACAATGAGCAGTTCTTC	CASSLTLAGDNEQFF
-	TRBV28	TRBJ2-2	-	TGTGCCACCCACAGGGAGGACACCGGGGAGCTGTTTTTT	CATHREDTGELFF
TRBD1	TRBV5-1	TRBJ1-1	-	TGCGCCAGCAGCGGGTTGGACAGGGGGCACAACACTGAAGCTTTCTTT	CASSGLDRGHNTEAFF
-	TRBV5-1	TRBJ2-1	-	TGCGCCAGCAGCTTGTCCGGCGGCATCACCCAGGGTGAGCAGTTCTTC	CASSLSGGITQGEQFF
-	TRBV5-5	TRBJ2-3	few	TGTGCCAGCAACGCTTTACCCCGGGACACCAGTATGGCTGGTACGCAGTATTTT	CASNALPRDTSMAGTQYF
TRBD2	TRBV5-1	TRBJ2-1	-	TGCGCCAGCAGCTTGTGGTCTAGCGGGGGTTATGAGCAGTTCTTC	CASSLWSSGGYEQFF
TRBD1	TRBV3-1	TRBJ2-7	few	TGTGCCAGCAGCTTCGGACAGGGGTTCTACGAGCAGTACTTC	CASSFGQGFYEQYF
TRBD2	TRBV5-1	TRBJ2-7	-	TGCGCCAGCAGCTTGGGGACTAGCGGGACCTACGAGCAGTACTTC	CASSLGTSGTYEQYF
-	TRBV7-2	TRBJ2-3	many	TGTGCCAGCAGCCTGGCGCGTAAAGATACGCAGTATTTT	CASSLARKDTQYF
TRBD1	TRBV27	TRBJ1-2	-	TGTGCCAGCAGTTTATTCCCTCCTTACACAGGGGGAGCTAACTATGGCTACACCTTC	CASSLFPPYTGGANYGYTF
-	TRBV5-1	TRBJ1-2	-	TGCGCCAGCAGCCGACTGTCTCGGGGCGGCTACACCTTC	CASSRLSRGGYTF
TRBD2	TRBV20-1	TRBJ2-1	-	TGCAGTGCCCCTAAATTTGGGACTAGCGGAAATGAGCAGTTCTTC	CSAPKFGTSGNEQFF
-	TRBV11-3	TRBJ2-3	-	TGTGCCAGCAGCTCCGACCGCACAGATACGCAGTATTTT	CASSSDRTDTQYF
TRBD2	TRBV20-1	TRBJ2-7	few	TGCAGTGCGACTAGACTAGCGGGGGGGCCGGGCGAGCAGTACTTC	CSATRLAGGPGEQYF
-	TRBV28	TRBJ2-6	many	TGTGCCAGCAGTTTAGGGAACTCTGGGGCCAACGTCCTGACTTTC	CASSLGNSGANVLTF
-	TRBV7-2	TRBJ2-5	-	TGTGCCAGCAGCTTAGGGGGCCTGGAAGAGACCCAGTACTTC	CASSLGGLEETQYF
-	TRBV11-2	TRBJ2-5	few	TGTGCCAGCAGCTTCGAACTAGATACCCTTTCGGAGACCCAGTACTTC	CASSFELDTLSETQYF
TRBD1	TRBV6-1	TRBJ1-2	-	TGTGCCAGCAGTGAATCAGGGCAGGGGGCTGGTGGCTACACCTTC	CASSESGQGAGGYTF
-	TRBV7-2	TRBJ1-3	-	TGTGCCAGCAGCGGCCTCGGGGTACTGTCTGGAAACACCATATATTTT	CASSGLGVLSGNTIYF